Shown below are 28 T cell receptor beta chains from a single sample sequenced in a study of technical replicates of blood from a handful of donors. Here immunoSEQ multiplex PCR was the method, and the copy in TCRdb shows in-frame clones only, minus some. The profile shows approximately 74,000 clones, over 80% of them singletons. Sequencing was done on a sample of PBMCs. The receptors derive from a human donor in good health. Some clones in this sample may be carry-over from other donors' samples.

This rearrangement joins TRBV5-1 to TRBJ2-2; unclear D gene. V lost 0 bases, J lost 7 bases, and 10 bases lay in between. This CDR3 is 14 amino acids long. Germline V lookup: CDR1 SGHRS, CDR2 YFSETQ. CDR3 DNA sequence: TGCGCCAGCAGCTTGGACGAGCCTGTCGGGGAGCTGTTTTTT. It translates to CASSLDEPVGELFF.

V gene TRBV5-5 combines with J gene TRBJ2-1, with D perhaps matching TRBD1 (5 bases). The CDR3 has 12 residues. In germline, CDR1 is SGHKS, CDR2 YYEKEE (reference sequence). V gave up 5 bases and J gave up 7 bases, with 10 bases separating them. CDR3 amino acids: CASSLRTNEQFF. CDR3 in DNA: TGTGCCAGCAGTCTACGGACAAATGAGCAGTTCTTC.

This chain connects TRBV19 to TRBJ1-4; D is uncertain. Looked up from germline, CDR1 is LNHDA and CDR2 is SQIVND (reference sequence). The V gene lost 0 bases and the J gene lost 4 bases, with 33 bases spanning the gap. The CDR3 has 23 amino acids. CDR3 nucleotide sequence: TGTGCCAGTAGTATAGATCGCCAGTCAGCAACCCGGCCGCCTCTCAGGTTTAATGAAAAACTGTTTTTT. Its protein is CASSIDRQSATRPPLRFNEKLFF.

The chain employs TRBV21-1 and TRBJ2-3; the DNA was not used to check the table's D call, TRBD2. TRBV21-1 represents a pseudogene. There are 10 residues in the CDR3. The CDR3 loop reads CACIADTQYF. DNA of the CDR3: TGTGCCTGCATCGCAGATACGCAGTATTTT.

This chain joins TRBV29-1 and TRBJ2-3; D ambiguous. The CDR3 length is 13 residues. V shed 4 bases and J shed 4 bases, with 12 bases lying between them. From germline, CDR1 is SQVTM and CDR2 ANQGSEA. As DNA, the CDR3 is TGCAGCGTTGGAGCTACTATCCCAGATACGCAGTATTTT. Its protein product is CSVGATIPDTQYF.

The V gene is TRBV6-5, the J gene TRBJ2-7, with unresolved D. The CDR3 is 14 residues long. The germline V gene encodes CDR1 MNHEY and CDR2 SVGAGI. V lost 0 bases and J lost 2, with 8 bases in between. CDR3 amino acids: CASSYSGRTYEQYF. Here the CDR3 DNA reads TGTGCCAGCAGTTACTCAGGCAGGACCTACGAGCAGTACTTC.

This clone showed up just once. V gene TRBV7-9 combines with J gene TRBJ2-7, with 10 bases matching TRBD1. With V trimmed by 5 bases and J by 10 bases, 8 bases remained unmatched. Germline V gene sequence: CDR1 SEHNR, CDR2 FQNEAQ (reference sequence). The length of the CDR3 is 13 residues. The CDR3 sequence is CASSPAGTGVQYF. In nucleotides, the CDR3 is TGTGCCAGCAGCCCTGCCGGGACAGGGGTACAGTACTTC.

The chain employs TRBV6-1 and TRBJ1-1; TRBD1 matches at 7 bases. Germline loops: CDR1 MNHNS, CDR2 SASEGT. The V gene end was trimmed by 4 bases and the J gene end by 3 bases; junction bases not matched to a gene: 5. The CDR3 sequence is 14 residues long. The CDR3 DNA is TGTGCCAGCAGTGTTACAGGGGTGGACACTGAAGCTTTCTTT. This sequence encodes CASSVTGVDTEAFF.

The DNA of the CDR3 is TGTGCCAGCAGCCTAATCGGGAGCAATCAGCCCCAGCATTTT. It codes for CASSLIGSNQPQHF. J is TRBJ1-5 and V is TRBV27; D unclear. Trimming stripped 6 bases from V and 1 base from J, with 10 bases between. CDR1 is MNHEY, CDR2 SMNVEV, per germline (reference sequence). The CDR3 is 14 amino acids.

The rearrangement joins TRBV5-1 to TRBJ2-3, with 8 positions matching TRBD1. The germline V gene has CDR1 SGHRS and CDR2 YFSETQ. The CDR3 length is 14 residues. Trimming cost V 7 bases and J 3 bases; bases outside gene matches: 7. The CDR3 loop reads CASGRDRKTDTQYF. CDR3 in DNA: TGCGCCAGCGGCCGGGACAGGAAGACAGATACGCAGTATTTT.

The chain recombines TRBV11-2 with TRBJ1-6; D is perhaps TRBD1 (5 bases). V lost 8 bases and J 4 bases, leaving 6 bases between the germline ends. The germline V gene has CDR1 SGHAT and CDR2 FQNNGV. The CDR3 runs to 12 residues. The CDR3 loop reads CASGGYNSPLHF. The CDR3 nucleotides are TGTGCCAGCGGGGGGTATAATTCACCCCTCCACTTT.

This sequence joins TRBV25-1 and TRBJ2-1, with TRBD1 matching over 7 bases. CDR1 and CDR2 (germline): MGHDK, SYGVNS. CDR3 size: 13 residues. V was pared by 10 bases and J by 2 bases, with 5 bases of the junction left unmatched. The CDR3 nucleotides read TGTGCCACCGCGACAGGGCCCTACAATGAGCAGTTCTTC. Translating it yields CATATGPYNEQFF. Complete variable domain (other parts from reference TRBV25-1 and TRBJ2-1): EADIYQTPRYLVIGTGKKITLECSQTMGHDKMYWYQQDPGMELHLIHYSYGVNSTEKGDLSSESTVSRIRTEHFPLTLESARPSHTSQYLCATATGPYNEQFFGPGTRLTVL.

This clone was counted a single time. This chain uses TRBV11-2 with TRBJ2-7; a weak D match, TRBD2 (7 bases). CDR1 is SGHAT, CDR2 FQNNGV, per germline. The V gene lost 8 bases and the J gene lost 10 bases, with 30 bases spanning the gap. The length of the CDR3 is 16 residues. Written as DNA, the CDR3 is TGTGCCAGCTCAGAGGGGGGGAGAAACACCATCCTAGGCCAGTACTTC. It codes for CASSEGGRNTILGQYF.

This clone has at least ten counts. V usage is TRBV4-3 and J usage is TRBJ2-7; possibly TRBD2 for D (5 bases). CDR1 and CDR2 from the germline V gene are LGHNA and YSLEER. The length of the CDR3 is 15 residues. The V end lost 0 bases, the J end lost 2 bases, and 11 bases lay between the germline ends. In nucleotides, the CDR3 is TGCGCCAGCAGCCAAGATGGCCGGGGAACCTACGAGCAGTACTTC. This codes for CASSQDGRGTYEQYF.

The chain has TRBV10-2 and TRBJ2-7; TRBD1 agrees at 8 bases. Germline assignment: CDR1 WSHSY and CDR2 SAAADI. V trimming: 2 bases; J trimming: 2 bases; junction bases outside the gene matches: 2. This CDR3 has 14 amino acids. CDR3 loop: CASSEGTGTYEQYF. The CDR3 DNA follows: TGCGCCAGCAGTGAGGGGACAGGCACCTACGAGCAGTACTTC.

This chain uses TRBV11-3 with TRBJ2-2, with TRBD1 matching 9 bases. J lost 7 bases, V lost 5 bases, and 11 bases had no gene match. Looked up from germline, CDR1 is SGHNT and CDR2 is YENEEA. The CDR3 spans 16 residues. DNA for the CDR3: TGTGCCAGCAGCCCGGGGACAGGGTTCCGTGGCGGGGAGCTGTTTTTT. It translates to CASSPGTGFRGGELFF.

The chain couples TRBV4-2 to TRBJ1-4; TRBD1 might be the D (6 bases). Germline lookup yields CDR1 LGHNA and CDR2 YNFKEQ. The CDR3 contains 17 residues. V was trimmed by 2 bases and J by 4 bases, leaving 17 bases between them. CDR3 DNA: TGTGCCAGCAGCCAAACAGACAGTTTAGGGGGTAATGAAAAACTGTTTTTT. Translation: CASSQTDSLGGNEKLFF.

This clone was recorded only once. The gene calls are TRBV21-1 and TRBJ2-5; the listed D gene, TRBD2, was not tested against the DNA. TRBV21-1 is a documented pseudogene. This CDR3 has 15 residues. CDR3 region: CASSKQTSGEETQYF. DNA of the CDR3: TGTGCCAGCAGCAAACAGACTAGCGGGGAAGAGACCCAGTACTTC.

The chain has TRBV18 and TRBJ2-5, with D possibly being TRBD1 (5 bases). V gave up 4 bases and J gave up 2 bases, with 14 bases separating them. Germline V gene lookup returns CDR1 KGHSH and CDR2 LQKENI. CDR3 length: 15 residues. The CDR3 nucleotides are TGTGCCAGCTCACTACGATTAGGGGAACAAGAGACCCAGTACTTC. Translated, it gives CASSLRLGEQETQYF.

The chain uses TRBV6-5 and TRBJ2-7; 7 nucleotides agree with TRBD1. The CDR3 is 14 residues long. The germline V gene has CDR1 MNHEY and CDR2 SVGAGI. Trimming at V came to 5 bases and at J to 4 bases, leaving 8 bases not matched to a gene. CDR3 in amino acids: CASSPDRDIYEQYF. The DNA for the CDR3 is TGTGCCAGCAGTCCTGACAGGGACATTTACGAGCAGTACTTC.

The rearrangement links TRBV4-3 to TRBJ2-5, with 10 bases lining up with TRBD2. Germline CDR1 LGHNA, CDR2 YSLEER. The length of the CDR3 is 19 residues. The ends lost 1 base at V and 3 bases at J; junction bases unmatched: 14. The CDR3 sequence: CASSQVPFTASGSKETQYF. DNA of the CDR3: TGCGCCAGCAGCCAAGTTCCTTTTACCGCTAGCGGGAGTAAAGAGACCCAGTACTTC.

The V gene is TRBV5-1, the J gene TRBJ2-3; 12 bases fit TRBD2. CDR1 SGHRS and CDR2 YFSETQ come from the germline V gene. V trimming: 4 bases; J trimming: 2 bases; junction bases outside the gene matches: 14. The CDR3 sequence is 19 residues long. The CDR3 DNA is TGCGCCAGCAGCAAGGGACTAGCGGGCGGGGGGTATTTCACAGATACGCAGTATTTT. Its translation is CASSKGLAGGGYFTDTQYF. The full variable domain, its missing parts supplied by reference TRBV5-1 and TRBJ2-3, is KAGVTQTPRYLIKTRGQQVTLSCSPISGHRSVSWYQQTPGQGLQFLFEYFSETQRNKGNFPGRFSGRQFSNSRSEMNVSTLELGDSALYLCASSKGLAGGGYFTDTQYFGPGTRLTVL.

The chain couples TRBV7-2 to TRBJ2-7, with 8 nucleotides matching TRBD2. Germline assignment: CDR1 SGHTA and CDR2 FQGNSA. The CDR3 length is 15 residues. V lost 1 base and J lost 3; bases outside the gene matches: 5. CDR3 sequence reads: CASSLGTSLVYEQYF. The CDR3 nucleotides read TGTGCCAGCAGCTTAGGGACTAGCCTTGTCTACGAGCAGTACTTC.

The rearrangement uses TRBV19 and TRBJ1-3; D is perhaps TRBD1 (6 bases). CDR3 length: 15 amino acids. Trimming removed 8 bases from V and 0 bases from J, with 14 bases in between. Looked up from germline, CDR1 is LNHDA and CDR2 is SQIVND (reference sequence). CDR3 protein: CASARGGDSGNTIYF. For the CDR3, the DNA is TGTGCCAGTGCCCGGGGGGGCGACTCTGGAAACACCATATATTTT.

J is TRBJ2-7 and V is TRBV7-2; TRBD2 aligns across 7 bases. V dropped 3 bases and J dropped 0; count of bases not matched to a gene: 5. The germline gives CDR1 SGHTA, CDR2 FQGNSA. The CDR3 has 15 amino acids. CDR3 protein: CASSFQAGSSYEQYF. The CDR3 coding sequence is TGTGCCAGCAGCTTTCAAGCGGGGAGCTCCTACGAGCAGTACTTC.

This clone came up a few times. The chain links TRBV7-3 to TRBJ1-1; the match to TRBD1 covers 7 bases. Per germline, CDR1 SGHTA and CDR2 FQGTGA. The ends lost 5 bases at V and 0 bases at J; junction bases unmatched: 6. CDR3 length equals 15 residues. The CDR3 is CASSPQTGLNTEAFF. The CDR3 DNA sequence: TGTGCCAGCAGCCCCCAGACAGGGTTGAACACTGAAGCTTTCTTT. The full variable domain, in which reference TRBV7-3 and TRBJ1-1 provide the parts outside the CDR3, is GAGVSQTPSNKVTEKGKYVELRCDPISGHTALYWYRQSLGQGPEFLIYFQGTGAADDSGLPNDRFFAVRPEGSVSTLKIQRTERGDSAVYLCASSPQTGLNTEAFFGQGTRLTVV.

The CDR3 sequence: CASSQEAWGLFEQFF. The CDR3 bases are TGCGCCAGCAGCCAAGAGGCATGGGGCCTCTTTGAGCAGTTCTTC. This chain connects TRBV4-3 to TRBJ2-1; D possibly corresponds to TRBD1 (5 bases). This CDR3 has 15 residues. The germline V and J ends were trimmed by 0 bases and 9 bases, with 15 bases remaining between them. CDR1 LGHNA and CDR2 YSLEER come from the germline V gene.

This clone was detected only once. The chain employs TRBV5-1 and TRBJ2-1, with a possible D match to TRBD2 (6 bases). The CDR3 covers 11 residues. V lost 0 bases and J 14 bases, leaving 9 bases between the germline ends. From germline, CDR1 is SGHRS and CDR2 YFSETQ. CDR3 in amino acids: CASSLGGLEFF. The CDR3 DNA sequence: TGCGCCAGCAGCTTGGGGGGACTCGAGTTCTTC.